This T cell receptor (beta chain) was sequenced during a study of T cell repertoires in cytomegalovirus infection. About the research overall: An indication of both CMV infection and matching HLA type came from public TCR beta signatures.

The germline V and J ends were trimmed by 5 bases and 5 bases, with 21 bases remaining between them. In germline, CDR1 is MDHEN, CDR2 SYDVKM. CDR3 length: 16 amino acids. One entry per CDR3 protein results from TCRdb running MiXCR on the reads. The sample includes about 200,000 distinct CDR3 sequences, 7.5% to 10% seen only once; the top ten take about 5%. This clonotype was detected only a few times. Sequencing was carried out using PBMCs. The clonotype was recovered from a human donor in good health (CMV status not recorded). Some clones in this sample may be carry-over from other donors' samples. This rearrangement joins TRBV28 to TRBJ1-1, with D tentatively TRBD1 (5 bases). CDR3 bases: TGTGCCAGCAGTGCGATCGACCCGTTGGGGGGAACTGAAGCTTTCTTT. This encodes CASSAIDPLGGTEAFF.